These 4 T cell receptor beta chains came from one sample sequenced in a study of T cells in narcolepsy. Clones were read by immunoSEQ multiplex PCR, and TCRdb kept only the in-frame ones, dropping some. The sample carries just over 20,000 clones, roughly nine tenths recorded once. Sequenced sample: CD45RA- memory CD4+ T cells from PBMCs. The receptor set was obtained from a human donor with narcolepsy.

The chain recombines TRBV20-1 with TRBJ1-4; D unclear. Germline values: CDR1 DFQATT, CDR2 SNEGSKA (reference sequence). Trimming pared 3 bases from V and 8 bases from J, leaving 7 bases between. There are 11 residues in the CDR3. The CDR3 here is CSASDEEKLFF. CDR3 DNA: TGCAGTGCTAGTGATGAGGAAAAACTGTTTTTT.

The chain is built from TRBV25-1 and TRBJ2-5; D is unclear. V shed 6 bases and J shed 4 bases, with 3 bases lying between them. The CDR3 runs to 10 residues. Germline V lookup: CDR1 MGHDK, CDR2 SYGVNS. This CDR3 is CASRGETQYF. CDR3 nucleotide sequence: TGTGCCAGCAGGGGAGAGACCCAGTACTTC.

The table lists this clone with a count of one. V is TRBV5-1 and J is TRBJ1-2; TRBD1 matches at 10 bases. The junction had 4 bases not matched to a gene; V was cut back by 4 bases and J by 7 bases. CDR3 length: 13 amino acids. Germline CDR1 SGHRS, CDR2 YFSETQ. In DNA form, the CDR3 reads TGCGCCAGCAGCGAGGGGACAGGGGTTGGCTACACCTTC. Amino acids: CASSEGTGVGYTF.

The rearrangement joins TRBV7-9 to TRBJ2-3, with D perhaps TRBD1 (6 bases). Trimming removed 6 bases from V and 0 bases from J, with 13 bases in between. The CDR3 runs to 15 residues. Germline V lookup: CDR1 SEHNR, CDR2 FQNEAQ (reference sequence). CDR3 nucleotide sequence: TGTGCCAGCAGGGACAGCCGTACTAGCACAGATACGCAGTATTTT. It encodes CASRDSRTSTDTQYF.